This is a list of T cell receptor beta chains from one sample in a study of blood T cells in healthy people across ages. TCRdb re-analysed the 5' RACE reads in MiXCR, keeping a single row per CDR3 protein. Of 540,000 or so distinct CDR3 sequences listed, roughly 48% are singletons. Sequenced: blood. These receptors all come from an elderly man in good health. Both conserved end residues are part of each CDR3.

j_call: TRBJ2-6
cdr3_length: 15
v_call: TRBV2
cdr3_aa: CASSNRQAGANVLTF

j_call: TRBJ1-1
cdr3_length: 13
v_call: TRBV29-1
cdr3_aa: CSAQTGGNTEAFF

j_call: TRBJ1-1
cdr3_length: 13
v_call: TRBV12-3/TRBV12-4
cdr3_aa: CASSPGRGSEAFF

j_call: TRBJ2-3
cdr3_length: 16
v_call: TRBV4-1
cdr3_aa: CASSPLGAGGGDTQYF

j_call: TRBJ2-5
cdr3_length: 17
v_call: TRBV7-2
cdr3_aa: CASSADPGIPGKETQYF

j_call: TRBJ2-3
cdr3_length: 16
v_call: TRBV7-2
cdr3_aa: CASSSLGAGLTDTQYF

j_call: TRBJ2-7
cdr3_length: 15
v_call: TRBV20-1
cdr3_aa: CSARDRGEPPYEQYF

j_call: TRBJ1-6
cdr3_length: 16
v_call: TRBV7-2
cdr3_aa: CASSQGGGRYNSPLHF

j_call: TRBJ2-3
cdr3_length: 13
v_call: TRBV24-1
cdr3_aa: CATRQSSTDTQYF

j_call: TRBJ2-6
cdr3_length: 20
v_call: TRBV7-2
cdr3_aa: CASSLRGLAGVGAGANVLTF

j_call: TRBJ1-1
cdr3_length: 13
v_call: TRBV10-3
cdr3_aa: CAISATGNTEAFF

j_call: TRBJ1-4
cdr3_length: 16
v_call: TRBV4-3
cdr3_aa: CASSQDVTTTNEKLFF

j_call: TRBJ1-2
cdr3_length: 14
v_call: TRBV7-9
cdr3_aa: CASSLASDNYGYTF

j_call: TRBJ2-3
cdr3_length: 13
v_call: TRBV20-1
cdr3_aa: CSEWAGSTDTQYF

j_call: TRBJ2-5
cdr3_length: 16
v_call: TRBV6-2/TRBV6-3
cdr3_aa: CASSPQSGGATETQYF

j_call: TRBJ2-7
cdr3_length: 15
v_call: TRBV6-5
cdr3_aa: CASSAGRSGTYEQYF

j_call: TRBJ2-3
cdr3_length: 15
v_call: TRBV29-1
cdr3_aa: CSVGGTEAFTDTQYF

j_call: TRBJ2-7
cdr3_length: 12
v_call: TRBV29-1
cdr3_aa: CSVRDGTYVQYF

j_call: TRBJ1-5
cdr3_length: 16
v_call: TRBV12-3/TRBV12-4
cdr3_aa: CASSVSGDDSNQPQHF

j_call: TRBJ2-1
cdr3_length: 16
v_call: TRBV11-1
cdr3_aa: CASSLRRGRGYNEQFF

j_call: TRBJ1-5
cdr3_length: 13
v_call: TRBV6-6
cdr3_aa: CATGRKGNQPQHF

j_call: TRBJ1-5
cdr3_length: 15
v_call: TRBV9
cdr3_aa: CASSVSGESNQPQHF

j_call: TRBJ1-5
cdr3_length: 15
v_call: TRBV7-2
cdr3_aa: CASSLTSTGNQPQHF

j_call: TRBJ1-5
cdr3_length: 14
v_call: TRBV7-2
cdr3_aa: CASSFREATQPRHF

j_call: TRBJ2-3
cdr3_length: 14
v_call: TRBV7-2
cdr3_aa: CASSPQGFADTQYF

j_call: TRBJ2-7
cdr3_length: 16
v_call: TRBV7-9
cdr3_aa: CASPNLGAGPSYEQYF

j_call: TRBJ2-2
cdr3_length: 14
v_call: TRBV6-2/TRBV6-3
cdr3_aa: CASSPPGGFGELFF

j_call: TRBJ1-1
cdr3_length: 15
v_call: TRBV4-2
cdr3_aa: CASSQGGASNTEAFF

j_call: TRBJ2-1
cdr3_length: 15
v_call: TRBV6-2/TRBV6-3
cdr3_aa: CASNKRGTGNLGQFF

j_call: TRBJ2-7
cdr3_length: 15
v_call: TRBV27
cdr3_aa: CASRPQLAGSYEQYF

j_call: TRBJ1-1
cdr3_length: 13
v_call: TRBV3-1
cdr3_aa: CASSQVQNTEAFF

j_call: TRBJ1-2
cdr3_length: 15
v_call: TRBV5-5
cdr3_aa: CASSLDGGLNYGYTF

j_call: TRBJ2-7
cdr3_length: 16
v_call: TRBV10-3
cdr3_aa: CAISEPDQTSSYEQYF

j_call: TRBJ1-5
cdr3_length: 15
v_call: TRBV10-3
cdr3_aa: CAISESGLSNQPQHF

j_call: TRBJ2-4
cdr3_length: 16
v_call: TRBV20-1
cdr3_aa: CSPKTGTPKAKNIQYF

j_call: TRBJ2-7
cdr3_length: 15
v_call: TRBV6-6
cdr3_aa: CASRLGQDSSYEQYF

j_call: TRBJ1-2
cdr3_length: 17
v_call: TRBV4-1
cdr3_aa: CASSQLLGTAPNCGYTF

j_call: TRBJ2-5
cdr3_length: 15
v_call: TRBV4-2
cdr3_aa: CASSQDLAASETQYF

j_call: TRBJ1-2
cdr3_length: 13
v_call: TRBV10-3
cdr3_aa: CAISGTAEYGYTF